The 17 T cell receptor beta chains below come from one sample, sequenced in a study of patients and donors after allogeneic stem cell transplantation. From the RT-PCR reads, TCRdb called clonotypes with MiXCR, one entry per CDR3 protein. Among about 960,000 distinct CDR3 sequences listed, approximately 19% were seen once. Sequencing input: blood, either unsorted or a sorted T cell fraction (not recorded which). The receptor set was obtained from a human donor who was either an allogeneic HSCT recipient or a stem cell or donor lymphocyte infusion donor (not recorded which). It is not recorded whose cells these are; they may come from a transplant donor.

This clonotype was seen only a few times. The chain carries TRBV15 and TRBJ1-2; no firm D call. From germline, CDR1 is LNHNV and CDR2 YYDKDF (reference sequence). V was pared by 0 bases and J by 6 bases, with 5 bases between. This CDR3 region has 12 residues. The CDR3 DNA reads TGTGCCACCAGCAGAGACGGCAATGGCTACACCTTC. Amino acid sequence: CATSRDGNGYTF. The variable domain in full, with the rest retrieved from reference TRBV15 and TRBJ1-2, is DAMVIQNPRYQVTQFGKPVTLSCSQTLNHNVMYWYQQKSSQAPKLLFHYYDKDFNNEADTPDNFQSRRPNTSFCFLDIRSPGLGDTAMYLCATSRDGNGYTFGSGTRLTVV.

This clonotype occurred a few times. The chain links TRBV7-9 to TRBJ2-5, with no clear D. CDR3 length equals 15 residues. V was shortened by 8 bases and J by 1 base, with 17 bases between the two germline ends. CDR1 is SEHNR and CDR2 is FQNEAQ in the germline V gene (reference sequence). This chain's CDR3 is CASVGSGVVQETQYF. DNA for the CDR3: TGTGCCAGCGTGGGTTCAGGAGTTGTCCAAGAGACCCAGTACTTC.

This clonotype turned up a few times. The genes are TRBV5-1 and TRBJ1-2; no reliable D call. The V end was cut by 0 bases, the J end by 8 bases, with 17 bases between. The CDR3 covers 15 residues. Per germline, CDR1 SGHRS and CDR2 YFSETQ. The CDR3 reads CASSLDFGQEGGYTF. CDR3 nucleotides: TGCGCCAGCAGCTTGGATTTCGGGCAGGAAGGAGGCTACACCTTC.

The rearrangement joins TRBV29-1 to TRBJ2-1; 12 nucleotides match TRBD2. This CDR3 has 18 residues. Per germline, CDR1 SQVTM and CDR2 ANQGSEA. The ends lost 0 bases at V and 0 bases at J; junction bases unmatched: 6. CDR3 DNA: TGCAGCGTTGAAGATGGGGGACTAGCGGGTGTCTCCTACAATGAGCAGTTCTTC. It yields the protein CSVEDGGLAGVSYNEQFF.

This clonotype was detected a few times. The rearrangement links TRBV29-1 to TRBJ1-1; D call uncertain. CDR3 length: 14 residues. The germline V and J ends were trimmed by 6 bases and 5 bases, with 19 bases remaining between them. Looked up from germline, CDR1 is SQVTM and CDR2 is ANQGSEA. The DNA of the CDR3 is TGCAGCGTAATTGACATGAAGAGGGTGACTGAAGCTTTCTTT. Translated, it gives CSVIDMKRVTEAFF.

The chain joins TRBV24-1 to TRBJ2-1; D possibly corresponds to TRBD2 (6 bases). Germline assignment: CDR1 KGHDR and CDR2 SFDVKD. The CDR3 spans 16 residues. V lost 2 bases, J lost 6 bases, and 16 bases lay in between. In DNA form, the CDR3 reads TGTGCCACCAGTGATTCCCTGACTAGGGGCGGCAATGAGCAGTTCTTC. As protein: CATSDSLTRGGNEQFF.

The V call is TRBV2, the J call TRBJ1-1; D is ambiguous. Germline V gives CDR1 SNHLY, CDR2 FYNNEI. This CDR3 has 12 residues. The V gene lost 3 bases and the J gene lost 5 bases, with 7 bases spanning the gap. CDR3 sequence reads: CASSDAETEAFF. In DNA form, the CDR3 reads TGTGCCAGCAGTGACGCGGAAACTGAAGCTTTCTTT.

Many counts were recorded for this clonotype. The chain carries TRBV5-1 and TRBJ1-2; D uncertain. V was clipped by 4 bases and J by 3 bases, with 10 bases between them. The CDR3 sequence is 13 residues long. Germline values: CDR1 SGHRS, CDR2 YFSETQ. CDR3 nucleotides: TGCGCCAGCAGCGCTGACACTTACTATGGCTACACCTTC. This sequence encodes CASSADTYYGYTF.

This clonotype was counted a few times. This sequence joins TRBV21-1 and TRBJ2-5. TRBV21-1 represents a pseudogene. This CDR3 is 14 amino acids long. Here the CDR3 DNA reads TGTGCCAGCAGCAAAGGGGGAACACAAGAGACCCAGTACTTC. This gives the protein CASSKGGTQETQYF.

This clonotype turned up a few times. The V call is TRBV24-1, the J call TRBJ2-2; 7 nucleotides line up with TRBD2. Germline CDR1 is KGHDR and CDR2 is SFDVKD. This CDR3 has 16 amino acids. V gave up 3 bases and J gave up 3 bases; unmatched junction bases: 6. The CDR3 DNA reads TGTGCCACCAGTGATACCGGGACTACAGACACCGGGGAGCTGTTTTTT. This codes for CATSDTGTTDTGELFF.

This rearrangement joins TRBV7-9 to TRBJ2-7; no firm D call. Per the germline V gene, CDR1 is SEHNR and CDR2 is FQNEAQ (reference sequence). The length of the CDR3 is 12 residues. The ends were cut back, 3 bases at V and 2 bases at J, with 5 bases in the middle. CDR3 amino acids: CASSFITYEQYF. CDR3 coding DNA: TGTGCCAGCAGCTTTATTACCTACGAGCAGTACTTC.

The CDR3 sequence: CASGYEGASNEKLFF. The CDR3 DNA sequence: TGTGCCAGCGGCTACGAGGGGGCCTCTAATGAAAAACTGTTTTTT. J is TRBJ1-4 and V is TRBV2; 7 nucleotides match TRBD1. Germline-derived CDR1 and CDR2 are SNHLY and FYNNEI. V shed 8 bases and J 3 bases; nucleotides not matched to a gene: 9. CDR3 length: 15 amino acids. The whole variable domain, filled in from reference TRBV2 and TRBJ1-4, reads EPEVTQTPSHQVTQMGQEVILRCVPISNHLYFYWYRQILGQKVEFLVSFYNNEISEKSEIFDDQFSVERPDGSNFTLKIRSTKLEDSAMYFCASGYEGASNEKLFFGSGTQLSVL.

V usage is TRBV3-1 and J usage is TRBJ1-4; D call uncertain. The germline V and J ends were trimmed by 3 bases and 7 bases, with 12 bases remaining between them. CDR3 length: 14 amino acids. The germline V gene has CDR1 LGHDT and CDR2 YNNKEL (reference sequence). CDR3 protein: CASSHGSRGEKLFF. The CDR3 DNA follows: TGTGCCAGCAGCCATGGCAGTCGGGGTGAAAAACTGTTTTTT.

This sequence joins TRBV2 and TRBJ1-1, with D possibly TRBD1 on 5 matching bases. This CDR3 region has 14 residues. Trimming took off 3 bases at V and 4 bases at J, with 12 bases between the two ends. Germline assignment: CDR1 SNHLY and CDR2 FYNNEI. DNA for the CDR3: TGTGCCAGCAGTGAGACGGGGGGATTCACTGAAGCTTTCTTT. Residues: CASSETGGFTEAFF.

This clonotype was found many times. The chain couples TRBV5-1 to TRBJ2-5; 11 bases are shared with TRBD2. With 3 bases clipped from V and 5 bases from J, the junction kept 9 bases outside the gene matches. The CDR3 spans 16 residues. Germline V gene lookup returns CDR1 SGHRS and CDR2 YFSETQ. The CDR3 here is CASSSSIAGGQETQYF. For the CDR3, the DNA is TGCGCCAGCAGCTCCTCGATAGCGGGAGGGCAGGAGACCCAGTACTTC.

This clonotype was picked up a small number of times. The CDR3 loop is CSAVTGARNEQFF. As DNA, the CDR3 is TGCAGTGCTGTTACCGGGGCCCGAAATGAGCAGTTCTTC. The V gene is TRBV20-1, the J gene TRBJ2-1, with D perhaps given as TRBD1 or TRBD2 (5 bases each). CDR1 is DFQATT, CDR2 SNEGSKA, per germline (reference sequence). The CDR3 extends over 13 amino acids. V lost 5 bases and J lost 7, with 15 bases in between.

This clonotype has only a few counts. The V call is TRBV4-3, the J call TRBJ2-5, with D unresolved. Germline values: CDR1 LGHNA, CDR2 YSLEER. The length of the CDR3 is 12 residues. V was shortened by 3 bases and J by 5 bases, with 7 bases between the two germline ends. DNA for the CDR3: TGCGCCAGCAGCCAGACTGGGGAGACCCAGTACTTC. It translates to CASSQTGETQYF.